Listed below are T cell receptor beta chains from one sample, sequenced in a study of T cell repertoires in cytomegalovirus infection. MiXCR, run by TCRdb on the reads, gives a single entry per CDR3 protein. The sample carries roughly 600,000 distinct CDR3 sequences, 24% recorded once. The specimen was CD8+ T cells from PBMCs. The receptor set was obtained from a human donor in good health (CMV status not recorded). Some clones in this sample may be carry-over from other donors' samples. Both conserved end residues are part of each CDR3. D genes are given only for firm matches. The size entry is marked missing in some rows and otherwise reads once, few, many or a size class.

v_call	d_call	clone_size	j_call	cdr3_aa	cdr3_nt
TRBV7-9	.	many	TRBJ1-1	CASSPEGPEAFF	TGTGCCAGCAGCCCCGAGGGCCCTGAAGCTTTCTTT
TRBV7-9	.	.	TRBJ1-2	CASSLRGAYGYTF	TGTGCCAGCAGCTTAAGGGGGGCGTATGGCTACACCTTC
TRBV19	.	few	TRBJ1-1	CASSTGPYTEAFF	TGTGCCAGTAGTACGGGACCTTACACTGAAGCTTTCTTT
TRBV29-1	.	.	TRBJ1-1	CSVAPGLLTEAFF	TGCAGCGTTGCACCTGGCCTTTTAACTGAAGCTTTCTTT
TRBV7-2	TRBD1	many	TRBJ2-7	CASSQPGQGDHEQYF	TGTGCCAGCAGCCAACCGGGACAGGGAGACCACGAGCAGTACTTC
TRBV6-2/TRBV6-3	.	many	TRBJ1-2	CASSSPLVHYGYTF	TGTGCCAGCAGTAGCCCCCTGGTTCACTATGGCTACACCTTC
TRBV9	.	.	TRBJ1-5	CASSAGDTRPQHF	TGTGCCAGCAGCGCGGGAGACACGAGGCCCCAGCATTTT
TRBV7-2	TRBD2	.	TRBJ2-5	CASSLIKSGAPYQETQYF	TGTGCCAGCAGCTTAATAAAGAGCGGGGCCCCGTACCAAGAGACCCAGTACTTC
TRBV12-3/TRBV12-4	.	few	TRBJ2-3	CASSLRGAPPDTQYF	TGTGCCAGCAGTTTACGCGGGGCCCCCCCAGATACGCAGTATTTT
TRBV7-8	TRBD1	many	TRBJ2-6	CASSGLPPGQDNSGANVLTF	TGTGCCAGCAGCGGCCTTCCCCCGGGACAGGACAACAGCGGGGCCAACGTCCTGACTTTC
TRBV20-1	TRBD1	.	TRBJ1-2	CSARDRGGYGYTF	TGCAGTGCTAGGGACAGGGGAGGCTATGGCTACACCTTC
TRBV6-2/TRBV6-3	TRBD1	few	TRBJ1-1	CASRSSQGNEAFF	TGTGCCAGCAGGTCTTCACAGGGGAATGAAGCTTTCTTT
TRBV15	.	.	TRBJ1-5	CATSRGGAGAIGNQPQHF	TGTGCCACCAGCAGAGGGGGGGCAGGGGCGATTGGCAATCAGCCCCAGCATTTT
TRBV5-1	.	.	TRBJ2-2	CASSLGTDTGELFF	TGCGCCAGCAGCTTGGGGACAGACACCGGGGAGCTGTTTTTT
TRBV6-2/TRBV6-3	TRBD2	few	TRBJ2-2	CASSYSWTSGGPQHPNTGELFF	TGTGCCAGCAGTTACTCATGGACTAGCGGGGGGCCCCAACACCCCAACACCGGGGAGCTGTTTTTT
TRBV9	TRBD2	.	TRBJ2-5	CASSAPRSGGARETQYF	TGTGCCAGCAGCGCCCCAAGGAGCGGGGGGGCCCGGGAGACCCAGTACTTC
TRBV5-5	.	many	TRBJ1-1	CASRSADVNTEAFF	TGTGCCAGCAGATCTGCGGACGTGAACACTGAAGCTTTCTTT
TRBV6-6	.	few	TRBJ2-3	CASSYIHTDTQYF	TGTGCCAGCAGTTACATTCACACAGATACGCAGTATTTT
TRBV7-6	TRBD2	many	TRBJ2-2	CASSLASGLAFINTGELFF	TGTGCCAGCAGCTTAGCGTCTGGACTAGCGTTTATTAACACCGGGGAGCTGTTTTTT
TRBV5-1	TRBD1	few	TRBJ2-1	CASSSSGQDEQFF	TGCGCCAGCAGCTCCTCCGGACAGGATGAGCAGTTCTTC
TRBV15	TRBD1	.	TRBJ1-2	CATSRDRDSLYGYTF	TGTGCCACCAGCAGAGATAGGGACAGCCTCTATGGCTACACCTTC
TRBV5-5	.	.	TRBJ2-3	CASSLMGGRTDTQYF	TGTGCCAGCAGCTTAATGGGGGGCCGCACAGATACGCAGTATTTT
TRBV29-1	.	.	TRBJ1-2	CSASTERYGYTF	TGCAGCGCAAGTACAGAGCGCTATGGCTACACCTTC
TRBV12-3/TRBV12-4	TRBD2	.	TRBJ2-1	CASSFWASGGADNEQFF	TGTGCCAGCAGTTTCTGGGCTAGCGGGGGGGCCGACAATGAGCAGTTCTTC
TRBV29-1	.	once	TRBJ2-2	CSVFWGELFF	TGCAGCGTTTTCTGGGGGGAGCTGTTTTTT
TRBV29-1	.	few	TRBJ1-3	CSVGDNRSGNTIYF	TGCAGCGTTGGGGACAACCGCTCTGGAAACACCATATATTTT
TRBV28	.	many	TRBJ2-3	CASSPVDEKSTDTQYF	TGTGCCAGCAGTCCTGTGGACGAAAAAAGCACAGATACGCAGTATTTT
TRBV7-8	TRBD1	.	TRBJ1-2	CASSPGTGKAETF	TGTGCCAGCAGCCCCGGGACAGGGAAGGCCGAAACCTTC
TRBV7-2	.	.	TRBJ1-2	CASSPTGVEGYTF	TGTGCCAGCAGCCCAACCGGTGTGGAAGGCTACACCTTC
TRBV5-8	.	few	TRBJ2-3	CASSLEQVLSTDTQYF	TGTGCCAGCAGCTTGGAACAGGTTCTTAGCACAGATACGCAGTATTTT
TRBV11-2	TRBD1	few	TRBJ2-1	CASSLDGDSFYNEQFF	TGTGCCAGCAGCTTAGATGGGGACAGCTTCTACAATGAGCAGTTCTTC
TRBV6-1	.	few	TRBJ1-6	CASSQPGALSSYNSPLHF	TGTGCCAGCAGTCAACCTGGGGCCTTATCCTCCTATAATTCACCCCTCCACTTT
TRBV27	TRBD2	few	TRBJ2-1	CASRRGWNEQFF	TGTGCCAGCAGGCGGGGGTGGAATGAGCAGTTCTTC
TRBV2	.	many	TRBJ1-5	CASVGIGGVGNQPQHF	TGTGCCAGCGTTGGGATAGGGGGTGTGGGCAATCAGCCCCAGCATTTT
TRBV6-2/TRBV6-3	.	few	TRBJ1-1	CASSEVGFMNTEAFF	TGTGCCAGCAGTGAAGTAGGATTCATGAACACTGAAGCTTTCTTT
TRBV6-6	.	many	TRBJ2-1	CASSYSTYNEQFF	TGTGCCAGCAGTTACTCAACCTACAATGAGCAGTTCTTC
TRBV6-5	.	.	TRBJ2-1	CASSFVKSGSSYNEQFF	TGTGCCAGCAGTTTCGTCAAGAGCGGGTCCTCCTACAATGAGCAGTTCTTC
TRBV25-1	.	.	TRBJ2-2	CASGAANTGELFF	TGTGCCTCAGGAGCAGCGAACACCGGGGAGCTGTTTTTT
TRBV19	TRBD2	many	TRBJ2-3	CASSDRLLAVKNTDTQYF	TGTGCCAGTAGTGATAGATTACTAGCGGTTAAAAATACAGATACGCAGTATTTT
TRBV7-9	.	.	TRBJ2-1	CASSPRGMVDEQFF	TGTGCCAGCAGCCCGCGAGGGATGGTAGATGAGCAGTTCTTC
TRBV7-6	TRBD1	few	TRBJ2-1	CASSPRQGDIYEQFF	TGTGCCAGCAGCCCGCGACAGGGGGACATTTATGAGCAGTTCTTC
TRBV12-3/TRBV12-4	TRBD2	few	TRBJ2-7	CASSPGLAGVYEQYF	TGTGCCAGCAGTCCCGGACTAGCGGGAGTCTACGAGCAGTACTTC
TRBV7-9	.	many	TRBJ2-1	CASSLNVEGGSYNEQFF	TGTGCCAGCAGCTTAAACGTCGAGGGAGGCTCCTACAATGAGCAGTTCTTC
TRBV6-2/TRBV6-3	TRBD2	few	TRBJ2-5	CASSFRTRLETQYF	TGTGCCAGCAGTTTTCGGACTAGGCTAGAGACCCAGTACTTC